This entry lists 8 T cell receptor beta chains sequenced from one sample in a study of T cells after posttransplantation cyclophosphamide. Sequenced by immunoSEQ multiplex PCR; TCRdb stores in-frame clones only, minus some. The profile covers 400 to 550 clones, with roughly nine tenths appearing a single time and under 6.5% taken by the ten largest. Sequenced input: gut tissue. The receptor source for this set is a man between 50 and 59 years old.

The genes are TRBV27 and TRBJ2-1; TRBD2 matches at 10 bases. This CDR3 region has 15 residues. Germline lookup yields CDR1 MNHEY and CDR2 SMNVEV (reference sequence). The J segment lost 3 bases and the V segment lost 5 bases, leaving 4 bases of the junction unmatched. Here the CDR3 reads CASSPQRGGYNEQFF. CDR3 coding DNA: TGTGCCAGCAGTCCCCAGCGGGGGGGCTACAATGAGCAGTTCTTC.

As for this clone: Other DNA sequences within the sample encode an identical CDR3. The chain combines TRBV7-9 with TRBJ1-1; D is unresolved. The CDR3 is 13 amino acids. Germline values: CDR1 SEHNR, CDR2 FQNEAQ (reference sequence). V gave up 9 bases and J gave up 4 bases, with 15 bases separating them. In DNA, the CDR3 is TGTGCCAGTAGTCCCCCCCCTTCCACTGAAGCTTTCTTT. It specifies CASSPPPSTEAFF. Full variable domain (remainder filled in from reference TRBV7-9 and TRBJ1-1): DTGVSQNPRHKITKRGQNVTFRCDPISEHNRLYWYRQTLGQGPEFLTYFQNEAQLEKSRLLSDRFSAERPKGSFSTLEIQRTEQGDSAMYLCASSPPPSTEAFFGQGTRLTVV.

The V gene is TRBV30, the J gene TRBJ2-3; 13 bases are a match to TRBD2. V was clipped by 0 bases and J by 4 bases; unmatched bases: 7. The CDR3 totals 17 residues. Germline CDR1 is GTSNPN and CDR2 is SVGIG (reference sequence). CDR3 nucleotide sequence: TGTGCCTGGAGTGTATGGCGCGGACTAGCGGGAGCAGATACGCAGTATTTT. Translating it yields CAWSVWRGLAGADTQYF.

The CDR3 bases are TGTGCTAGTCAGCCGTCGAGGGCAGGGGACTCACCCCTCCACTTT. Protein: CASQPSRAGDSPLHF. The chain combines TRBV12-5 with TRBJ1-6, with D perhaps matching TRBD1 (6 bases). V was pared by 8 bases and J by 10 bases, with 21 bases between. The germline CDR1 and CDR2 sequences are LGHNT and FRNRAP. The CDR3 length is 15 residues.

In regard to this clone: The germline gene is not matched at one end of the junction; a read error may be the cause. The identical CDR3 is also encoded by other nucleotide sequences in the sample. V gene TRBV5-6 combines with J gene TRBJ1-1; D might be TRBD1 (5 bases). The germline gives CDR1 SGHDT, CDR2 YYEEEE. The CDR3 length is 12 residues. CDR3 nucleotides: TGTGCCAGTAGCTTGCAGGGCACTGAAGCTTTCTTT. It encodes CASSLQGTEAFF.

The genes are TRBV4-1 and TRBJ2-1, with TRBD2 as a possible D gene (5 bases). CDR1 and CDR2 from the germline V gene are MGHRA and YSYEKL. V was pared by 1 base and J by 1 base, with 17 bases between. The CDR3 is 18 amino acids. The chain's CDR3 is CASSQGEGFGGSYNEQFF. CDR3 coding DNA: TGCGCCAGCAGCCAAGGGGAAGGGTTTGGAGGTTCCTACAATGAGCAGTTCTTC.

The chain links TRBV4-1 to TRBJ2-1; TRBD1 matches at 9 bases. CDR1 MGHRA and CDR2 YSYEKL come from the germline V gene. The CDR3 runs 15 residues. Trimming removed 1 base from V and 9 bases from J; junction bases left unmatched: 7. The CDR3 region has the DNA TGCGCCAGCAGCCAAGGGACAGGGGTTCTGGGTGAGCAGTTCTTC. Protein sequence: CASSQGTGVLGEQFF.

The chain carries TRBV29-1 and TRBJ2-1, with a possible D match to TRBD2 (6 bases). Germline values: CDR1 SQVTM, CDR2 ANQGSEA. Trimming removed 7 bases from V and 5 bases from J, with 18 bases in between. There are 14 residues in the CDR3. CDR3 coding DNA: TGCAGCGCCCTGACTAGTAAAGACGACAATGAGCAGTTCTTC. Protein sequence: CSALTSKDDNEQFF.